Presented here are 15 T cell receptor beta chains from one specimen sequenced in a study of T cell changes during pregnancy in multiple sclerosis. Clones were sequenced by immunoSEQ multiplex PCR, and TCRdb holds only the in-frame ones, with some missing. The sample shows approximately 23,000 clones, 75% to 90% of them seen only once. The sample consisted of CD8+ T cells from peripheral blood mononuclear cells, taken in the first trimester of pregnancy. Source of these receptors: a female donor with multiple sclerosis, enrolled in a pregnancy study.

The chain is built from TRBV28 and TRBJ2-5; D remains unclear. Germline V gene sequence: CDR1 MDHEN, CDR2 SYDVKM. The CDR3 is 14 residues long. V was clipped by 2 bases and J by 2 bases, with 9 bases between them. The CDR3 loop reads CASSLNWLQETQYF. CDR3 bases: TGTGCCAGCAGTTTAAACTGGTTACAAGAGACCCAGTACTTC.

The V gene is TRBV27, the J gene TRBJ2-3; 9 positions match TRBD2. The CDR3 runs 18 residues. The germline CDR1 and CDR2 sequences are MNHEY and SMNVEV (reference sequence). Germline trimming cut 2 bases from V and 2 bases from J; bases unmatched to any gene: 11. CDR3 amino acids: CASSLRESLAGVTDTQYF. As DNA, the CDR3 is TGTGCCAGCAGTTTAAGGGAGTCGTTAGCGGGAGTCACAGATACGCAGTATTTT.

This clone was found once. The J gene is TRBJ2-7, the V gene TRBV7-6; tentative D call: TRBD2 (5 bases). Germline CDR1 reads SGHVS; CDR2 reads FNYEAQ. The CDR3 totals 15 residues. The V end was cut by 5 bases, the J end by 3 bases, with 17 bases between. CDR3 region: CASSQAVTGVYEQYF. In DNA, the CDR3 is TGTGCCAGCAGCCAAGCGGTGACTGGAGTCTACGAGCAGTACTTC. The variable domain in full, with the rest retrieved from reference TRBV7-6 and TRBJ2-7, is GAGVSQSPRYKVTKRGQDVALRCDPISGHVSLYWYRQALGQGPEFLTYFNYEAQQDKSGLPNDRFSAERPEGSISTLTIQRTEQRDSAMYRCASSQAVTGVYEQYFGPGTRLTVT.

The chain links TRBV28 to TRBJ2-3; a possible D gene is TRBD1 (6 bases). Deletions cut 4 bases from V and 2 bases from J, with 19 bases between. The CDR3 is made up of 17 amino acids. Germline values: CDR1 MDHEN, CDR2 SYDVKM. The CDR3 coding sequence is TGTGCCAGCAGTTCCGCCCAGTGGGACAACCACACAGATACGCAGTATTTT. Residues: CASSSAQWDNHTDTQYF.

This chain connects TRBV5-6 to TRBJ2-5; D is unresolved. CDR1 and CDR2 from the germline V gene are SGHDT and YYEEEE. The CDR3 consists of 12 residues. Trimming pared 4 bases from V and 5 bases from J, leaving 9 bases between. The CDR3 sequence is CASSPRTETQYF. The CDR3 region has the DNA TGTGCCAGCAGCCCTCGCACTGAGACCCAGTACTTC. Filled out from reference TRBV5-6 and TRBJ2-5, the complete variable domain reads DAGVTQSPTHLIKTRGQQVTLRCSPKSGHDTVSWYQQALGQGPQFIFQYYEEEERQRGNFPDRFSGHQFPNYSSELNVNALLLGDSALYLCASSPRTETQYFGPGTRLLVL.

The J gene is TRBJ2-2, the V gene TRBV27; 8 nucleotides match TRBD1. CDR1 and CDR2 (germline): MNHEY, SMNVEV (reference sequence). The CDR3 runs 13 residues. The trim removed 8 bases at V and 1 base at J, leaving 0 bases unmatched. The chain's CDR3 is CASGQGNTGELFF. As DNA, the CDR3 is TGTGCCAGCGGACAGGGGAACACCGGGGAGCTGTTTTTT.

This chain uses TRBV18 with TRBJ1-6, with 9 positions matching TRBD1. Per the germline V gene, CDR1 is KGHSH and CDR2 is LQKENI. CDR3 length equals 15 residues. J was trimmed by 9 bases and V by 1 base; bases with no gene match: 4. CDR3 in amino acids: CASSPRTGDGSPLHF. The CDR3 nucleotides read TGTGCCAGCTCACCACGGACAGGGGATGGTTCACCCCTCCACTTT.

The V and J genes are TRBV6-1 and TRBJ2-5, with D perhaps matching TRBD2 (5 bases). Near its end, the DNA agrees better with TRBJ2-7, so the J call may be wrong. This CDR3 has 15 amino acids. Germline V gene data show CDR1 as MNHNS and CDR2 as SASEGT. The CDR3 loop is CASSEARLQNYEQYF. CDR3 bases: TGTGCCAGCAGTGAAGCGAGACTACAGAACTACGAGCAGTACTTC.

The rearrangement uses TRBV4-2 and TRBJ2-7, with unresolved D. CDR3 length: 15 residues. V gave up 1 base and J gave up 2 bases, with 12 bases separating them. Germline V gene sequence: CDR1 LGHNA, CDR2 YNFKEQ. The CDR3 nucleotides are TGTGCCAGCAGCCAAGTCATCGGTGCAACCTACGAGCAGTACTTC. Its translation is CASSQVIGATYEQYF.

The chain recombines TRBV27 with TRBJ2-7; TRBD1 aligns across 9 bases. V was clipped by 2 bases and J by 5 bases; unmatched bases: 7. The CDR3 length is 15 residues. Per germline, CDR1 MNHEY and CDR2 SMNVEV (reference sequence). The CDR3 bases are TGTGCCAGCAGTTTAACCGGGACAGGGCTGAACGAGCAGTACTTC. This translates into CASSLTGTGLNEQYF.

This CDR3 reads CASSIGGAGELFF. DNA for the CDR3: TGTGCCAGTAGTATAGGGGGGGCCGGGGAGCTGTTTTTT. This sequence joins TRBV19 and TRBJ2-2, with D possibly being TRBD2 (6 bases). V shed 1 base and J shed 6 bases, with 6 bases lying between them. The CDR3 is 13 amino acids. CDR1 and CDR2 (germline): LNHDA, SQIVND (reference sequence).

V and J are TRBV29-1 and TRBJ2-1; a possible D gene is TRBD2 (6 bases). V was clipped by 2 bases and J by 8 bases, with 10 bases between them. Germline V lookup: CDR1 SQVTM, CDR2 ANQGSEA. This CDR3 has 12 amino acids. CDR3 sequence reads: CSVERGWYEQFF. The CDR3 DNA reads TGCAGCGTTGAACGGGGGTGGTATGAGCAGTTCTTC.

This sequence joins TRBV23-1 and TRBJ2-7; no firm D call. TRBV23-1 is labeled an ORF, and its function is uncertain. The CDR3 runs to 12 residues. V was clipped by 0 bases and J by 5 bases, with 5 bases between them. CDR3 bases: TGCGCCAGCAGTCAATCGGCCCACGAGCAGTACTTC. It encodes CASSQSAHEQYF.

The rearrangement joins TRBV7-8 to TRBJ2-7, with 11 bases fitting TRBD2. CDR1 SGHVS and CDR2 FQNEAQ come from the germline V gene. This CDR3 has 16 amino acids. J was trimmed by 2 bases and V by 2 bases; bases with no gene match: 5. The CDR3 here is CASSLWGTSGTYEQYF. CDR3 coding DNA: TGTGCCAGCAGCTTATGGGGGACTAGCGGAACCTACGAGCAGTACTTC.

This chain links TRBV7-2 with TRBJ2-1; 8 bases are a match to TRBD2. The junction had 5 bases not matched to a gene; V was cut back by 5 bases and J by 2 bases. The germline V gene encodes CDR1 SGHTA and CDR2 FQGNSA. The CDR3 totals 15 residues. The CDR3 is CASSLTSGAYNEQFF. DNA for the CDR3: TGTGCCAGCAGCCTTACTAGCGGAGCCTACAATGAGCAGTTCTTC. Together with reference TRBV7-2 and TRBJ2-1, the CDR3 gives the full variable domain: GAGVSQSPSNKVTEKGKDVELRCDPISGHTALYWYRQSLGQGLEFLIYFQGNSAPDKSGLPSDRFSAERTGGSVSTLTIQRTQQEDSAVYLCASSLTSGAYNEQFFGPGTRLTVL.